Below, one TCR beta chain is given with its context. The data originate from a study of OX40 agonist ivuxolimab in advanced cancers. Germline CDR1 is SGHRS and CDR2 is YFSETQ. Trimming left V 4 bases short and J 1 base short, with 11 bases between. This CDR3 is 15 amino acids long. Clones were sequenced by immunoSEQ multiplex PCR, and TCRdb holds only the in-frame ones, with some missing. The repertoire has around 66,000 clones, approximately 90% of them found once; the top ten carry 10% to 12%. The specimen comprised CD4+ or CD8+ T cells sorted from blood, sampled in a trial of the OX40 agonist ivuxolimab. The rearrangement uses TRBV5-1 and TRBJ2-2; possible D gene TRBD1, 6 bases. This sequence originates from an adult with an advanced solid tumor such as melanoma, head and neck, liver or kidney cancer. In DNA form, the CDR3 reads TGCGCCAGCAGCCTTGGACAGTTGAACACCGGGGAGCTGTTTTTT. Translated: CASSLGQLNTGELFF.